These T cell receptor beta chains were read from a single sample in a study of blood T cell repertoires in COVID-19. Some clones are missing from TCRdb's copy, which holds only in-frame ones; the method was immunoSEQ multiplex PCR. This sample has about 50,000 clones; roughly 85% occur once, and the top ten carry about 25%. Specimen: peripheral blood. These receptors were taken from a man between 70 and 80 years old with acute or convalescent COVID-19. CDR3s include the opening cysteine and the closing phenylalanine or tryptophan. The D gene is left open where the match is weak. Clone size, where shown, is once, few, many, or a class for clones that have expanded.

TRBJ2-5 | NA | TRBD1 | TRBV18 | 16 | TGTGCCAGCTCACCGACGACAGGGGGTGGGCAAGAGACCCAGTACTTC | CASSPTTGGGQETQYF
TRBJ2-1 | NA | TRBD2 | TRBV4-3 | 17 | TGCGCCAGCAGCCAAGTTTTAACTAGCGGGGCCTACAATGAGCAGTTCTTC | CASSQVLTSGAYNEQFF
TRBJ1-5 | once | NA | TRBV28 | 15 | TGTGCCAGCAGAGCCCCAGGGGCGCTGGGTCAGCCCCAGCATTTT | CASRAPGALGQPQHF
TRBJ1-1 | NA | NA | TRBV7-6 | 13 | TGTGCCAGCAGCTTAGGCGGGGGCACTGAAGCTTTCTTT | CASSLGGGTEAFF
TRBJ2-3 | few | TRBD2 | TRBV4-2 | 17 | TGTGCCAGCAGCCAGGACTTAGCGGGGGAGCTCACAGATACGCAGTATTTT | CASSQDLAGELTDTQYF
TRBJ2-1 | once | TRBD2 | TRBV9 | 15 | TGTGCCAGCAGCGCCCCTGGACTAGCGACCAATGAGCAGTTCTTC | CASSAPGLATNEQFF
TRBJ2-5 | NA | NA | TRBV19 | 15 | TGTGCCAGTAGTATAGGTACAGGGATACAAGAGACCCAGTACTTC | CASSIGTGIQETQYF
TRBJ1-1 | NA | NA | TRBV18 | 14 | TGTGCCAGCTCACCACCGTCGGTGAACACTGAAGCTTTCTTT | CASSPPSVNTEAFF
TRBJ1-5 | NA | NA | TRBV27 | 14 | TGTGCCAGCAGTGGCGGGTTCGGCAATCAGCCCCAGCATTTT | CASSGGFGNQPQHF
TRBJ2-1 | NA | NA | TRBV27 | 15 | TGTGCCAGCAGTCCGGGATCCATGTCCCACAATGAGCAGTTCTTC | CASSPGSMSHNEQFF
TRBJ2-3 | NA | NA | TRBV7-9 | 14 | TGTGCCAGCAGCGACAGGAATCGGGGAGATACGCAGTATTTT | CASSDRNRGDTQYF
TRBJ1-4 | NA | TRBD1 | TRBV9 | 16 | TGTGCCAGCAGCGGGGGACAGGGAGGCCGATATGAAAAACTGTTTTTT | CASSGGQGGRYEKLFF
TRBJ2-7 | NA | NA | TRBV12-3/TRBV12-4 | 13 | TGTGCCAGCAGTTTAAAGGCAGGGTTGGAGCAGTACTTC | CASSLKAGLEQYF
TRBJ2-7 | NA | TRBD2 | TRBV28 | 16 | TGTGCCAGCAGTTCCGGGACTAGCGGGGGCTCCTACGAGCAGTACTTC | CASSSGTSGGSYEQYF
TRBJ2-3 | NA | NA | TRBV5-6 | 15 | TGTGCCAGCAGCTTGGTCGTTCCAGGCACAGATACGCAGTATTTT | CASSLVVPGTDTQYF